What follows are 23 T cell receptor beta chains derived from one specimen sequenced in a study of OX40 agonist ivuxolimab in advanced cancers. Method: immunoSEQ multiplex PCR; TCRdb's copy keeps in-frame clones and lacks some. The repertoire holds 30,000 to 40,000 clones, with roughly four fifths as singletons. Sequenced here: CD4+ or CD8+ T cells sorted from blood, sampled in a trial of the OX40 agonist ivuxolimab. All receptors derive from an adult with an advanced solid tumor such as melanoma, head and neck, liver or kidney cancer.

The chain carries TRBV9 and TRBJ1-1; TRBD1 matches at 10 bases. From germline, CDR1 is SGDLS and CDR2 YYNGEE. J gave up 0 bases and V 7 bases, and 9 bases lay outside the gene matches. CDR3 length: 16 amino acids. The CDR3 DNA reads as TGTGCCAGCGGTAGAGGGACAGGGGCCTTGAACACTGAAGCTTTCTTT. Translating gives CASGRGTGALNTEAFF. The variable domain in full, completed from reference TRBV9 and TRBJ1-1, reads DSGVTQTPKHLITATGQRVTLRCSPRSGDLSVYWYQQSLDQGLQFLIQYYNGEERAKGNILERFSAQQFPDLHSELNLSSLELGDSALYFCASGRGTGALNTEAFFGQGTRLTVV.

V is TRBV11-2 and J is TRBJ2-7, with D hard to call. The ends were cut back, 1 base at V and 3 bases at J, with 10 bases in the middle. The CDR3 extends over 14 amino acids. CDR1 SGHAT and CDR2 FQNNGV come from the germline V gene. CDR3 protein: CASSLGAYGYEQYF. The CDR3 DNA reads TGTGCCAGCAGCTTAGGTGCATATGGCTACGAGCAGTACTTC. Looking up the rest from reference TRBV11-2 and TRBJ2-7 gives the full variable domain: EAGVAQSPRYKIIEKRQSVAFWCNPISGHATLYWYQQILGQGPKLLIQFQNNGVVDDSQLPKDRFSAERLKGVDSTLKIQPAKLEDSAVYLCASSLGAYGYEQYFGPGTRLTVT.

The J gene is TRBJ2-5, the V gene TRBV4-2; no firm D call. CDR1 and CDR2 (germline): LGHNA, YNFKEQ. Trimming pared 8 bases from V and 4 bases from J, leaving 11 bases between. This CDR3 has 12 residues. In nucleotides, the CDR3 is TGTGCCAGCGGGCAGGTAGGAGAGACCCAGTACTTC. Amino acid sequence: CASGQVGETQYF.

Only one count was recorded for this clone. V and J are TRBV7-3 and TRBJ2-5; TRBD1 aligns across 8 bases. CDR3 length: 13 residues. Trimming cost V 5 bases and J 3 bases; bases outside gene matches: 2. Germline values: CDR1 SGHTA, CDR2 FQGTGA. CDR3 bases: TGTGCCAGCAGCCGGACAGGGAAAGAGACCCAGTACTTC. Amino acid sequence: CASSRTGKETQYF.

The chain is built from TRBV6-5 and TRBJ2-2, with no clear D. V was cut by 2 bases and J by 6 bases, with 7 bases left in between. There are 13 residues in the CDR3. CDR1 and CDR2 from the germline V gene are MNHEY and SVGAGI. CDR3 amino acids: CASSYRVAGELFF. The CDR3 DNA is TGTGCCAGCAGTTACAGGGTCGCCGGGGAGCTGTTTTTT.

V is TRBV6-6 and J is TRBJ2-1, with D possibly TRBD2 on 5 matching bases. V shed 4 bases and J shed 15 bases, with 19 bases lying between them. The CDR3 length is 13 residues. CDR1 is MNHNY, CDR2 SVGAGI, per germline (reference sequence). In DNA form, the CDR3 reads TGTGCCAGCAGTTCCCTCCTAGCCCAACTACTGTTCTTC. The encoded protein is CASSSLLAQLLFF.

This clone is termed medium-sized. The chain uses TRBV19 and TRBJ1-5; no definite D call. Germline lookup yields CDR1 LNHDA and CDR2 SQIVND (reference sequence). With 3 bases removed from V and 7 bases from J, the gap between germline ends came to 16 bases. CDR3 size: 15 residues. CDR3 sequence reads: CASSIGAVVRQPQHF. CDR3 coding DNA: TGTGCCAGTAGTATTGGCGCGGTCGTTAGACAGCCCCAGCATTTT.

The chain combines TRBV11-1 with TRBJ2-7, with D hard to call. The CDR3 totals 13 residues. V was pared by 4 bases and J by 4 bases, with 11 bases between. Germline-derived CDR1 and CDR2 are SGHAT and FQDESV (reference sequence). Here the CDR3 DNA reads TGTGCCAGCAGCTCAATGGGCGGATACGAGCAGTACTTC. As protein: CASSSMGGYEQYF.

The J gene is TRBJ2-7, the V gene TRBV7-9; possibly TRBD1 for D (5 bases). The CDR3 spans 15 residues. The V gene lost 0 bases and the J gene lost 2 bases, with 11 bases spanning the gap. CDR1 SEHNR and CDR2 FQNEAQ come from the germline V gene (reference sequence). CDR3 region: CASSLAAGWAYEQYF. CDR3 in DNA: TGTGCCAGCAGCTTAGCCGCAGGGTGGGCCTACGAGCAGTACTTC. The complete variable domain, with remaining parts taken from reference TRBV7-9 and TRBJ2-7, reads DTGVSQNPRHKITKRGQNVTFRCDPISEHNRLYWYRQTLGQGPEFLTYFQNEAQLEKSRLLSDRFSAERPKGSFSTLEIQRTEQGDSAMYLCASSLAAGWAYEQYFGPGTRLTVT.

The CDR3 DNA reads TGTGCCATCAGTGAGCCCCGGGACAGGGGTAAAGCTTTCTTT. It specifies CAISEPRDRGKAFF. The chain is built from TRBV10-3 and TRBJ1-1; 10 bases are a match to TRBD1. The V gene end was trimmed by 2 bases and the J gene end by 9 bases; junction bases not matched to a gene: 6. The germline V gene encodes CDR1 ENHRY and CDR2 SYGVKD. This CDR3 has 14 amino acids.

This clone was found once. The chain is built from TRBV18 and TRBJ1-1, with TRBD1 identical over 10 bases. Trimming removed 5 bases from V and 1 base from J; junction bases left unmatched: 1. CDR3 length: 14 amino acids. In germline, CDR1 is KGHSH, CDR2 LQKENI. As DNA, the CDR3 is TGTGCCAGCTCATGGACAGGGGGGAACACTGAAGCTTTCTTT. As protein: CASSWTGGNTEAFF.

The rearrangement joins TRBV25-1 to TRBJ2-5; 8 bases agree with TRBD2. V shed 2 bases and J 2 bases; nucleotides not matched to a gene: 13. The length of the CDR3 is 18 residues. The germline CDR1 and CDR2 sequences are MGHDK and SYGVNS. CDR3 nucleotides: TGTGCCAGCAGTGAAACTGAAGTGATAAGCGGGGGACAAGAGACCCAGTACTTC. It specifies CASSETEVISGGQETQYF.

This chain joins TRBV28 and TRBJ1-1; D is possibly TRBD1 (6 bases). V was clipped by 6 bases and J by 1 base, with 18 bases between them. The CDR3 spans 16 residues. Germline V gene sequence: CDR1 MDHEN, CDR2 SYDVKM. CDR3 residues: CASSLVRGAGNTEAFF. DNA for the CDR3: TGTGCCAGCAGCCTAGTCCGGGGGGCGGGGAACACTGAAGCTTTCTTT.

This chain uses TRBV4-1 with TRBJ2-7; possibly TRBD2 for D (6 bases). V lost 3 bases, J lost 0 bases, and 12 bases lay in between. This CDR3 spans 15 amino acids. Looked up from germline, CDR1 is MGHRA and CDR2 is YSYEKL. The CDR3 DNA is TGCGCCAGCAGCCAGCCGGGACTCAGCTCCTACGAGCAGTACTTC. This gives the protein CASSQPGLSSYEQYF.

The CDR3 spells CASSVRETYNSPLHF. DNA of the CDR3: TGTGCCAGCAGCGTCAGGGAAACCTATAATTCACCCCTCCACTTT. The rearrangement uses TRBV9 and TRBJ1-6; D might be TRBD1 (5 bases). With 2 bases removed from V and 2 bases from J, the gap between germline ends came to 8 bases. The CDR3 runs 15 residues. The V gene's germline CDR1 is SGDLS and CDR2 YYNGEE.

The chain has TRBV5-1 and TRBJ1-1, with TRBD1 identical over 8 bases. V was clipped by 0 bases and J by 3 bases; unmatched bases: 1. This CDR3 contains 14 residues. The germline CDR1 and CDR2 sequences are SGHRS and YFSETQ. CDR3 region: CASSLDRGYTEAFF. CDR3 DNA sequence: TGCGCCAGCAGCTTGGACAGGGGGTACACTGAAGCTTTCTTT.

Of note for this clone: Germline and junction disagree at one end, which may indicate a read error. This chain links TRBV6-5 with TRBJ2-7; perhaps D is TRBD1 or TRBD2 (5 bases each). The V gene's germline CDR1 is MNHEY and CDR2 SVGAGI. This CDR3 comprises 10 residues. The CDR3 region has the DNA TGTGCCAGCAGACCACGGGGACGGACCTTC. Amino acids: CASRPRGRTF.

The V call is TRBV19, the J call TRBJ1-2; TRBD1 agrees at 8 bases. There are 12 residues in the CDR3. V lost 3 bases to trimming and J lost 7 bases; unmatched junction nucleotides: 1. Germline V gives CDR1 LNHDA, CDR2 SQIVND (reference sequence). The CDR3 spells CASSMTGAGYTF. CDR3 nucleotide sequence: TGTGCCAGTAGTATGACAGGGGCTGGCTACACCTTC.

This chain's CDR3 is CASSPGGSSSYEQYF. The CDR3 DNA follows: TGTGCCAGCAGCCCAGGGGGCTCCAGCTCCTACGAGCAGTACTTC. The J gene is TRBJ2-7, the V gene TRBV5-4, with TRBD1 identical over 8 bases. J gave up 0 bases and V 4 bases, and 6 bases lay outside the gene matches. In germline, CDR1 is SGHNT, CDR2 YYREEE (reference sequence). This CDR3 has 15 residues.

The chain recombines TRBV7-6 with TRBJ2-5, with D perhaps TRBD1 or TRBD2 (5 bases each). Germline loops: CDR1 SGHVS, CDR2 FNYEAQ. V was trimmed by 5 bases and J by 5 bases, leaving 21 bases between them. CDR3 size: 16 residues. CDR3 residues: CASSPRGPSGIETQYF. DNA of the CDR3: TGTGCCAGCAGCCCCCGGGGCCCTTCAGGGATTGAGACCCAGTACTTC.

V is TRBV7-9 and J is TRBJ2-5; D may be TRBD1 or TRBD2 (5 bases each). The germline V gene encodes CDR1 SEHNR and CDR2 FQNEAQ (reference sequence). The CDR3 contains 15 residues. Trimming took off 3 bases at V and 0 bases at J, with 11 bases between the two ends. This CDR3 is CASSLGRLYQETQYF. CDR3 sequence (DNA): TGTGCCAGCAGCTTGGGACGGTTGTACCAAGAGACCCAGTACTTC.

The rearrangement joins TRBV10-2 to TRBJ1-6; 9 bases map to TRBD1. Germline V gives CDR1 WSHSY, CDR2 SAAADI. The CDR3 totals 15 residues. The J segment lost 11 bases and the V segment lost 4 bases, leaving 9 bases of the junction unmatched. CDR3 sequence reads: CASSGRDREGPPLHF. As DNA, the CDR3 is TGCGCCAGCAGTGGACGGGACAGGGAGGGTCCACCCCTCCACTTT.

The V call is TRBV7-9, the J call TRBJ2-3; D unresolved. Germline-derived CDR1 and CDR2 are SEHNR and FQNEAQ (reference sequence). The germline V and J ends were trimmed by 3 bases and 2 bases, with 3 bases remaining between them. There are 12 residues in the CDR3. CDR3 nucleotide sequence: TGTGCCAGCAGCTTTCCCACAGATACGCAGTATTTT. It encodes CASSFPTDTQYF.